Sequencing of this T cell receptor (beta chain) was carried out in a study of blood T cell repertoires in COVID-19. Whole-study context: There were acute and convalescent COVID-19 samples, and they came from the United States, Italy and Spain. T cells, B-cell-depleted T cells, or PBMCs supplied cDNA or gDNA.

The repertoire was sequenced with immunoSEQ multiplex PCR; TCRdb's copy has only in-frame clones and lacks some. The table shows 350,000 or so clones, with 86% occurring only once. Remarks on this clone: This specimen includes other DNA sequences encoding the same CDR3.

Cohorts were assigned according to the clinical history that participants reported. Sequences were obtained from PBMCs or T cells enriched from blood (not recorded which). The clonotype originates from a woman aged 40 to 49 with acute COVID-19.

CDR3 protein: CSVGDSGNTIYF. The CDR3 bases are TGCAGCGTTGGGGACAGTGGAAACACCATATATTTT. The chain has TRBV29-1 and TRBJ1-3; 7 bases align to TRBD1. Germline CDR1 is SQVTM and CDR2 is ANQGSEA. J was trimmed by 3 bases and V by 4 bases; bases with no gene match: 0. This CDR3 has 12 amino acids.